This TCR beta chain was captured by sequencing in a study of T cell responses to AZD1222 COVID-19 vaccine. Germline loops: CDR1 SGHRS, CDR2 YFSETQ. This CDR3 comprises 14 residues. V shed 7 bases, J shed 1 base, and the junction held 2 bases outside the gene matches. Some clones are missing from TCRdb's copy, which holds only in-frame ones; the method was immunoSEQ multiplex PCR. Of some 150,000 clones listed, about 86% are singletons. Sequencing used peripheral blood, obtained on day 0 of AZD1222 vaccination. The rearrangement uses TRBV5-1 and TRBJ2-6; TRBD1 matches 7 bases. The clonotype comes from an adult in good health. CDR3 DNA sequence: TGCGCCAGCCGGACAGGATCTGGGGCCAACGTCCTGACTTTC. Its translation is CASRTGSGANVLTF.